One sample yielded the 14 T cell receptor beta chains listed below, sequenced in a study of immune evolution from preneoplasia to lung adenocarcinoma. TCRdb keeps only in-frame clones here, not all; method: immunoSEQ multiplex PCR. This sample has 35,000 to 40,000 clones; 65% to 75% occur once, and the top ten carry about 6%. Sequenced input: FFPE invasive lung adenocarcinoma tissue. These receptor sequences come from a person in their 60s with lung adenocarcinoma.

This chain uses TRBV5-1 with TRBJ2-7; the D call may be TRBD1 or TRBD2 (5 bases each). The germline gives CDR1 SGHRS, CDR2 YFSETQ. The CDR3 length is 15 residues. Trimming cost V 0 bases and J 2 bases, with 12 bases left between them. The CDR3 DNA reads TGCGCCAGCAGCTTGGACGGGACGGCGACCTACGAGCAGTACTTC. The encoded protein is CASSLDGTATYEQYF.

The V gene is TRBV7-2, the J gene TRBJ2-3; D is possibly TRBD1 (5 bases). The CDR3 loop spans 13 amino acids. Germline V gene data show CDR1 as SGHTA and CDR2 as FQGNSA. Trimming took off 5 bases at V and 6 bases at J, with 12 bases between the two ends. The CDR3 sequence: CASSLSQGDTQYF. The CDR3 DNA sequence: TGTGCCAGCAGCCTTTCCCAGGGTGATACGCAGTATTTT.

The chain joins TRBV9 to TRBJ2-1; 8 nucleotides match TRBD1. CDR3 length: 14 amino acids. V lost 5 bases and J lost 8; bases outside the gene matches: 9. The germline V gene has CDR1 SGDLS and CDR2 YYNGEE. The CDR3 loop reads CASSLRQGLYEQFF. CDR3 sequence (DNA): TGTGCCAGCAGTCTGAGACAGGGGCTCTATGAGCAGTTCTTC. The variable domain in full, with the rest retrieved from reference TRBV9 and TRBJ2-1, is DSGVTQTPKHLITATGQRVTLRCSPRSGDLSVYWYQQSLDQGLQFLIQYYNGEERAKGNILERFSAQQFPDLHSELNLSSLELGDSALYFCASSLRQGLYEQFFGPGTRLTVL.

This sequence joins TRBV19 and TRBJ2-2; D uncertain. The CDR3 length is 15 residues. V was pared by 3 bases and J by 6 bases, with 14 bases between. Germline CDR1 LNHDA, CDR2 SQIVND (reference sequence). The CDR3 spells CASSMVGSDAGELFF. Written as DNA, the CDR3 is TGTGCCAGTAGTATGGTCGGCAGCGATGCCGGGGAGCTGTTTTTT.

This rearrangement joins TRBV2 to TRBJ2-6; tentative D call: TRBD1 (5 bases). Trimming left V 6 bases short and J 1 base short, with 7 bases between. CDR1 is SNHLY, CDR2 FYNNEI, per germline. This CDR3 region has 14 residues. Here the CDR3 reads CASRPGSGANVLTF. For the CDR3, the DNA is TGTGCCAGCAGACCAGGGTCTGGGGCCAACGTCCTGACTTTC.

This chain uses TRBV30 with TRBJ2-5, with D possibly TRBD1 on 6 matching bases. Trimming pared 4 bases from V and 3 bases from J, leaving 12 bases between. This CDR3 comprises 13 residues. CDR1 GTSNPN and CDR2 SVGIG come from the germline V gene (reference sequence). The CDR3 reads CAWTTGTKETQYF. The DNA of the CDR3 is TGTGCCTGGACGACCGGGACAAAAGAGACCCAGTACTTC.

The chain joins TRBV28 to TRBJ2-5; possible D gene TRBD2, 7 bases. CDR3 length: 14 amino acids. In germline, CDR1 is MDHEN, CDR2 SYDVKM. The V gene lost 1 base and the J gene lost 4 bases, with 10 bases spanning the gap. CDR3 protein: CASSLSGGGETQYF. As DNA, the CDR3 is TGTGCCAGCAGTTTATCGGGGGGCGGAGAGACCCAGTACTTC. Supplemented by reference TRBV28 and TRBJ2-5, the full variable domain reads DVKVTQSSRYLVKRTGEKVFLECVQDMDHENMFWYRQDPGLGLRLIYFSYDVKMKEKGDIPEGYSVSREKKERFSLILESASTNQTSMYLCASSLSGGGETQYFGPGTRLLVL.

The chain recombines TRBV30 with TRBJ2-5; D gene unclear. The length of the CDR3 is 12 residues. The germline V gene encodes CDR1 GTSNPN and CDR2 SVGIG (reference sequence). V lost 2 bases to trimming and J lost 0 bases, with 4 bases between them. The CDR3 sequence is CAWSRYQETQYF. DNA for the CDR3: TGTGCCTGGAGTCGGTACCAAGAGACCCAGTACTTC.

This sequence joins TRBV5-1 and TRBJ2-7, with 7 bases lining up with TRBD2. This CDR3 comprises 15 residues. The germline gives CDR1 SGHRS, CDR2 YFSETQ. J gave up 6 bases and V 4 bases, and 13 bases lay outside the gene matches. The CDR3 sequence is CASSQISTGTIEQYF. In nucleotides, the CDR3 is TGCGCCAGCAGCCAAATTTCTACCGGGACTATCGAGCAGTACTTC.

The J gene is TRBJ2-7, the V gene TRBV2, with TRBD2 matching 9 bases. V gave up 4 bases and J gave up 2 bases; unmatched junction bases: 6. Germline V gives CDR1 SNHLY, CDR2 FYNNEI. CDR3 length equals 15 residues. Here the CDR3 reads CASSGLAAKTYEQYF. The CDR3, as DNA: TGTGCCAGCAGTGGACTAGCGGCAAAAACCTACGAGCAGTACTTC.

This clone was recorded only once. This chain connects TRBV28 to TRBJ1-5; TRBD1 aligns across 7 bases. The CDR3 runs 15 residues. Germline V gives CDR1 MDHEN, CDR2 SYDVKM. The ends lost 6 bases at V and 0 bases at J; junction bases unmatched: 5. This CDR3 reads CASSWGQNSNQPQHF. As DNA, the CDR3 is TGTGCCAGCAGCTGGGGACAGAATAGCAATCAGCCCCAGCATTTT.

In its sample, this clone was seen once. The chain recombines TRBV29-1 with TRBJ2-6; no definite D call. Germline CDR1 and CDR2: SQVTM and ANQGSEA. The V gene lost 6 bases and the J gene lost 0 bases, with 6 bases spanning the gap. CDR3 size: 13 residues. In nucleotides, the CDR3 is TGCAGCGTGTACCACTCTGGGGCCAACGTCCTGACTTTC. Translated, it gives CSVYHSGANVLTF.

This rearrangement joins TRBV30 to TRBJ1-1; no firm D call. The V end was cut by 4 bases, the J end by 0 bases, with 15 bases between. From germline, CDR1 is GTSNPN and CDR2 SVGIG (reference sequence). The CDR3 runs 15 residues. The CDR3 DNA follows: TGTGCCTGGACCCATCGCCGAGGGCTGAACACTGAAGCTTTCTTT. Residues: CAWTHRRGLNTEAFF.

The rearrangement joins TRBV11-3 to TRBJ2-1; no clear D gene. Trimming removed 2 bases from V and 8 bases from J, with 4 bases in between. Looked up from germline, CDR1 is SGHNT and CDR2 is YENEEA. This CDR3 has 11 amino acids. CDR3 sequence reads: CASSLYDEQFF. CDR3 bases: TGTGCCAGCAGCTTATACGATGAGCAGTTCTTC. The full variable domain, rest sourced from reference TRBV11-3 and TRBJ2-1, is EAGVVQSPRYKIIEKKQPVAFWCNPISGHNTLYWYLQNLGQGPELLIRYENEEAVDDSQLPKDRFSAERLKGVDSTLKIQPAELGDSAVYLCASSLYDEQFFGPGTRLTVL.